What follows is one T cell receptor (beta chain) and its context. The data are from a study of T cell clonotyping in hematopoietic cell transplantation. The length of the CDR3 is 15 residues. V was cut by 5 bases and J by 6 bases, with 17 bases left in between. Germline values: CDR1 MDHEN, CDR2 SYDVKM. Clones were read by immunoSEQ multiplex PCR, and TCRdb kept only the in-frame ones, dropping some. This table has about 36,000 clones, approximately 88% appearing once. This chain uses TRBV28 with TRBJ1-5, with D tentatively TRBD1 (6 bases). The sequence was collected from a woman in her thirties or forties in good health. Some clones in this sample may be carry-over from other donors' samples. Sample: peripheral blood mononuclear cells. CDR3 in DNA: TGTGCCAGCAGTACCAGGGGTTCCGGAACTCAGCCCCAGCATTTT. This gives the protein CASSTRGSGTQPQHF.